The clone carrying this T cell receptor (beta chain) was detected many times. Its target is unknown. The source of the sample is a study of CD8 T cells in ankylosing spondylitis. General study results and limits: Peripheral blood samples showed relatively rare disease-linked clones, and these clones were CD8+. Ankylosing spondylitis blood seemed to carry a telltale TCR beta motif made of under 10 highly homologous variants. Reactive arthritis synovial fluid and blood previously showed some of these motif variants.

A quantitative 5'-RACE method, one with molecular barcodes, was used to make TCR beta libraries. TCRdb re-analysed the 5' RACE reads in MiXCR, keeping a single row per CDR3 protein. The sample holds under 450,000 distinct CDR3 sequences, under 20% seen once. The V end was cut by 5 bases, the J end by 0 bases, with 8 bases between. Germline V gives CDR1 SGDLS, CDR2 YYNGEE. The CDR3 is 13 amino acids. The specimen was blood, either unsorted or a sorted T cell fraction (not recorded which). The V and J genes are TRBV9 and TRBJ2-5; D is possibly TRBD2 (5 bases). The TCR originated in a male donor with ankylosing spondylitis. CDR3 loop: CASSVGNQETQYF. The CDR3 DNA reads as TGTGCCAGCAGTGTCGGGAACCAAGAGACCCAGTACTTC.